The TCR beta chain under discussion was sequenced for a study of technical replicates of blood from several donors. The method was immunoSEQ multiplex PCR; TCRdb's version includes in-frame clones alone and lacks a portion of them. Among some 14,000 clones, around 95% were seen once, and the ten largest hold approximately 7%. Germline trimming cut 7 bases from V and 3 bases from J; bases unmatched to any gene: 11. Germline CDR1 and CDR2: SGHRS and YFSETQ. The CDR3 totals 15 residues. The V call is TRBV5-1, the J call TRBJ2-3, with 7 bases lining up with TRBD2. Sequencing was performed on PBMCs. This sequence was found in a human donor in good health. CDR3 sequence (DNA): TGCGCCAGCTGGGTACGGGGAGGGCCAACAGATACGCAGTATTTT. Its translation: CASWVRGGPTDTQYF.